The clone carrying this T cell receptor beta chain was observed many times. RNA transcripts served as the template for amplifying TCR beta CDR3 regions. The HTBI primer set served for first-round RT-PCR of the TCR CDR3. TCRdb ran MiXCR on the multiplex PCR reads and lists one entry per CDR3 protein. This table holds about 610,000 distinct CDR3 sequences, roughly 14% found once. The data were obtained in a study of T cells in Graves' hyperthyroidism and ophthalmopathy. The ends lost 5 bases at V and 3 bases at J; junction bases unmatched: 9. CDR1 is MNHEY and CDR2 is SMNVEV in the germline V gene (reference sequence). The CDR3 length is 16 residues.

The TCR was taken from a woman in her 40s with Graves' ophthalmopathy. The sample taken for sequencing was blood. The V gene is TRBV27, the J gene TRBJ1-5; the match to TRBD1 covers 8 bases. The CDR3, as DNA: TGTGCCAGCAGTCCACAGGGGGTGTCTGTCAATCAGCCCCAGCATTTT. Encoded protein: CASSPQGVSVNQPQHF.